These 20 T cell receptor beta chains were sequenced from one sample in a study of shared clonotypes between healthy human individuals. Method: immunoSEQ multiplex PCR; TCRdb's copy keeps in-frame clones and lacks some. Here the sample spans approximately 2,300,000 clones, around 90% being singletons. Sample: naive CD4+ T cells from PBMCs. This sample's subset: CD45RA+ positively selected. The receptors were sampled from a man between 18 and 35 years old in good health. Some clones in this sample may be carry-over from other donors' samples.

The chain carries TRBV7-3 and TRBJ1-2, with D tentatively TRBD1 (6 bases). V was cut by 2 bases and J by 6 bases, with 13 bases left in between. Germline CDR1 reads SGHTA; CDR2 reads FQGTGA. The CDR3 contains 14 residues. CDR3 in amino acids: CASSLLGAGDGYTF. In DNA, the CDR3 is TGTGCCAGCAGCTTATTGGGGGCGGGAGATGGCTACACCTTC. Supplemented by reference TRBV7-3 and TRBJ1-2, the full variable domain reads GAGVSQTPSNKVTEKGKYVELRCDPISGHTALYWYRQSLGQGPEFLIYFQGTGAADDSGLPNDRFFAVRPEGSVSTLKIQRTERGDSAVYLCASSLLGAGDGYTFGSGTRLTVV.

The chain employs TRBV7-9 and TRBJ2-2; D ambiguous. CDR1 and CDR2 from the germline V gene are SEHNR and FQNEAQ (reference sequence). The CDR3 covers 13 residues. V dropped 5 bases and J dropped 4 bases, with 8 bases sitting between them. The CDR3 spells CASSLMTTGELFF. CDR3 DNA: TGTGCCAGCAGCCTCATGACCACCGGGGAGCTGTTTTTT.

V and J are TRBV5-1 and TRBJ2-5, with TRBD2 identical over 8 bases. The CDR3 consists of 15 residues. V dropped 3 bases and J dropped 2; count of bases not matched to a gene: 6. CDR1 SGHRS and CDR2 YFSETQ come from the germline V gene. DNA of the CDR3: TGCGCCAGCAGCTACGGGAGGGCGAGACAAGAGACCCAGTACTTC. It codes for CASSYGRARQETQYF.

This chain joins TRBV28 and TRBJ2-1; 15 bases align to TRBD2. CDR1 is MDHEN and CDR2 is SYDVKM in the germline V gene. V trimming: 6 bases; J trimming: 7 bases; junction bases outside the gene matches: 16. The CDR3 runs 19 residues. CDR3 loop: CASRGRDRQGTSGGNEQFF. CDR3 DNA: TGTGCCAGCAGGGGTAGGGACAGGCAAGGGACTAGCGGGGGGAATGAGCAGTTCTTC.

The chain is built from TRBV28 and TRBJ2-5; D gene unclear. The ends were cut back, 6 bases at V and 5 bases at J, with 10 bases in the middle. The CDR3 extends over 12 amino acids. CDR1 and CDR2 (germline): MDHEN, SYDVKM. The CDR3 loop reads CASSSTTETQYF. DNA of the CDR3: TGTGCCAGCAGCTCCACCACCGAGACCCAGTACTTC.

This clone was observed a single time. The chain combines TRBV5-6 with TRBJ2-1; no reliable D call. The CDR3 totals 16 residues. Between the trimmed V and J ends, which lost 3 bases and 3 bases, there was a span of 16 bases. Germline V CDR1 and CDR2: SGHDT, YYEEEE. This CDR3 is CASSSLARFLYNEQFF. In DNA form, the CDR3 reads TGTGCCAGCAGCTCCCTTGCCCGTTTCCTCTACAATGAGCAGTTCTTC. Full variable domain (missing parts from reference TRBV5-6 and TRBJ2-1): DAGVTQSPTHLIKTRGQQVTLRCSPKSGHDTVSWYQQALGQGPQFIFQYYEEEERQRGNFPDRFSGHQFPNYSSELNVNALLLGDSALYLCASSSLARFLYNEQFFGPGTRLTVL.

This clone showed up just once. This chain joins TRBV18 and TRBJ2-7; 11 nucleotides match TRBD1. The germline V gene has CDR1 KGHSH and CDR2 LQKENI. V was clipped by 1 base and J by 6 bases; unmatched bases: 5. The CDR3 loop spans 15 amino acids. CDR3 in DNA: TGTGCCAGCTCACCACGGACAGGGGGCAATGGCGAGCAGTACTTC. Amino acids: CASSPRTGGNGEQYF.

Written as DNA, the CDR3 is TGTGCCAGCAGTTTATCGAGGGGATCCAGCTATGGCTACACCTTC. Translated, it gives CASSLSRGSSYGYTF. The chain recombines TRBV28 with TRBJ1-2, with D perhaps TRBD1 (5 bases). The CDR3 has 15 amino acids. Per the germline V gene, CDR1 is MDHEN and CDR2 is SYDVKM. V lost 1 base to trimming and J lost 4 bases, with 13 bases between them.

The gene calls are TRBV6-1 and TRBJ1-5; TRBD1 is a possible D gene (5 bases). This CDR3 is built from 16 residues. CDR1 and CDR2 from the germline V gene are MNHNS and SASEGT. V gave up 2 bases and J gave up 5 bases, with 16 bases separating them. CDR3: CASSEPPTVADQPQHF. The CDR3 bases are TGTGCCAGCAGTGAACCACCGACAGTAGCCGATCAGCCCCAGCATTTT.

The CDR3 sequence: CATSRDVGQPQHF. For the CDR3, the DNA is TGTGCCACCAGCAGAGATGTGGGGCAGCCCCAGCATTTT. The chain is built from TRBV15 and TRBJ1-5; D is ambiguous. V lost 0 bases and J lost 7, with 7 bases in between. The CDR3 length is 13 residues. Per germline, CDR1 LNHNV and CDR2 YYDKDF (reference sequence).

The chain uses TRBV7-3 and TRBJ2-6; D possibly corresponds to TRBD2 (5 bases). V was clipped by 5 bases and J by 1 base, with 9 bases between them. This CDR3 is 15 amino acids long. The germline CDR1 and CDR2 sequences are SGHTA and FQGTGA. CDR3 protein: CASSPTRSGANVLTF. As DNA, the CDR3 is TGTGCCAGCAGCCCAACTAGGTCTGGGGCCAACGTCCTGACTTTC.

This clone was detected once. This chain uses TRBV9 with TRBJ2-6; D gene uncertain. CDR3 length equals 15 residues. The V end lost 0 bases, the J end lost 2 bases, and 6 bases lay between the germline ends. Per germline, CDR1 SGDLS and CDR2 YYNGEE. The CDR3 reads CASSVGYPGANVLTF. DNA of the CDR3: TGTGCCAGCAGCGTAGGGTATCCTGGGGCCAACGTCCTGACTTTC.

The chain recombines TRBV9 with TRBJ2-2; 10 bases line up with TRBD2. Trimming took 4 bases from V and 1 from J; bases not matched to a gene: 7. CDR1 is SGDLS and CDR2 is YYNGEE in the germline V gene. CDR3 length: 17 residues. This CDR3 reads CASSWYPSGGNTGELFF. Here the CDR3 DNA reads TGTGCCAGCAGCTGGTACCCTAGCGGGGGGAACACCGGGGAGCTGTTTTTT. Drawing the rest from reference TRBV9 and TRBJ2-2, the complete variable domain is DSGVTQTPKHLITATGQRVTLRCSPRSGDLSVYWYQQSLDQGLQFLIQYYNGEERAKGNILERFSAQQFPDLHSELNLSSLELGDSALYFCASSWYPSGGNTGELFFGEGSRLTVL.

The chain is built from TRBV4-2 and TRBJ2-2; D might be TRBD2 (5 bases). The germline V and J ends were trimmed by 5 bases and 4 bases, with 11 bases remaining between them. The CDR3 loop spans 14 amino acids. CDR1 is LGHNA and CDR2 is YNFKEQ in the germline V gene. This CDR3 reads CASSIHRGTGELFF. For the CDR3, the DNA is TGTGCCAGCAGCATTCACCGGGGCACCGGGGAGCTGTTTTTT.

J is TRBJ2-5 and V is TRBV5-4, with 8 nucleotides matching TRBD2. V lost 4 bases and J lost 4; bases outside the gene matches: 9. Per germline, CDR1 SGHNT and CDR2 YYREEE (reference sequence). The CDR3 is 15 amino acids. DNA of the CDR3: TGTGCCAGCAGCGGGACCGGGGGGGGCGGAGAGACCCAGTACTTC. Protein sequence: CASSGTGGGGETQYF.

The chain has TRBV9 and TRBJ1-1, with D perhaps matching TRBD1 (6 bases). The CDR3 extends over 14 amino acids. Germline assignment: CDR1 SGDLS and CDR2 YYNGEE. V lost 3 bases and J 3 bases, leaving 12 bases between the germline ends. The CDR3 DNA sequence: TGTGCCAGCAGCGCCTCACAGGGCCACACTGAAGCTTTCTTT. The encoded protein is CASSASQGHTEAFF.

V is TRBV7-9 and J is TRBJ1-1, with D possibly being TRBD1 (5 bases). This CDR3 is built from 15 residues. Germline lookup yields CDR1 SEHNR and CDR2 FQNEAQ (reference sequence). V lost 8 bases and J lost 0, with 16 bases in between. CDR3 residues: CASQRGEGMNTEAFF. CDR3 DNA: TGTGCCAGCCAAAGGGGAGAGGGTATGAACACTGAAGCTTTCTTT. The full variable domain, completed using reference TRBV7-9 and TRBJ1-1, is DTGVSQNPRHKITKRGQNVTFRCDPISEHNRLYWYRQTLGQGPEFLTYFQNEAQLEKSRLLSDRFSAERPKGSFSTLEIQRTEQGDSAMYLCASQRGEGMNTEAFFGQGTRLTVV.

The chain links TRBV28 to TRBJ2-2; D is possibly TRBD2 (5 bases). The CDR3 is 18 amino acids. Germline V lookup: CDR1 MDHEN, CDR2 SYDVKM. Trimming shortened V by 0 bases and J by 4 bases, and 18 bases separated the two germline ends. The CDR3 sequence: CASSLWISGPRGTGELFF. As DNA, the CDR3 is TGTGCCAGCAGTTTATGGATATCCGGACCTCGGGGCACCGGGGAGCTGTTTTTT.

The DNA of the CDR3 is TGTGCCAGCAGCCAAGCGTTCCAGGCGGCCGGAGATCAGCCCCAGCATTTT. As protein: CASSQAFQAAGDQPQHF. The chain is built from TRBV4-2 and TRBJ1-5, with D unclear. The CDR3 runs 17 residues. Germline loops: CDR1 LGHNA, CDR2 YNFKEQ. V was shortened by 1 base and J by 5 bases, with 18 bases between the two germline ends.

This clone was seen just once. In DNA form, the CDR3 reads TGTGCCAGCAGCCCCCTCGGCGCGGGAGGGCCAACAGATACGCAGTATTTT. This sequence encodes CASSPLGAGGPTDTQYF. V gene TRBV5-4 combines with J gene TRBJ2-3, with TRBD2 matching 9 bases. The CDR3 has 17 residues. V lost 4 bases to trimming and J lost 3 bases; unmatched junction nucleotides: 12. Germline-derived CDR1 and CDR2 are SGHNT and YYREEE (reference sequence).